This T cell receptor beta chain was profiled in a study of OX40 agonist ivuxolimab in advanced cancers. Study details: Eligibility admitted prior anti-PD-1, anti-PD-L1 or anti-CTLA-4 therapy; around 41% had some. Study-wide findings and caveats: Both CD4+ and CD8+ T cell populations in blood had undergone clonal expansion by week 6 at 0.1 to 3.0 mg/kg. Also showing low normalized T-cell clonal expansion were some of the nonresponders.

In the case of this clone: As yet, its antigen is unknown.

CDR3 length equals 16 residues. CDR1 and CDR2 from the germline V gene are MNHEY and SMNVEV (reference sequence). The trim removed 6 bases at V and 4 bases at J, leaving 9 bases unmatched. Sequencing used immunoSEQ multiplex PCR; TCRdb keeps in-frame clones, though not all of them. The table shows 35,000 to 50,000 clones, with 88% occurring only once. Blood sampling was done at baseline, cycle 4 day 1, and cycle 7 day 1. The sequence derives from an adult with an advanced solid tumor such as melanoma, head and neck, liver or kidney cancer. Material: CD4+ or CD8+ T cells sorted from blood, obtained in a trial of the OX40 agonist ivuxolimab. This sequence joins TRBV27 and TRBJ2-7; 13 bases are a match to TRBD2. CDR3 coding DNA: TGTGCCAGCAGCTATGGGACTAGCGGGAAGAGGTACGAGCAGTACTTC. Amino acid sequence: CASSYGTSGKRYEQYF.